This passage covers 16 T cell receptor beta chains from one sample sequenced in a study of CD8+CD57+ T cells in acquired aplastic anemia. Genomic DNA was employed as the template in profiling TCR beta VDJ and CDR3. TCRdb re-called the reads with MiXCR, one entry per CDR3 protein. This table has some 180,000 distinct CDR3 sequences, roughly half appearing once. The sequenced sample was sorted CD4+, CD8+, or CD8+CD57+ T cells (not recorded which) from PBMCs. These receptors were collected from a human donor in good health.

The sample holds one count of this clonotype. The chain is built from TRBV2 and TRBJ2-5, with D perhaps being TRBD1 or TRBD2 (5 bases each). The CDR3 spans 15 residues. V was clipped by 5 bases and J by 5 bases, with 18 bases between them. The germline V gene encodes CDR1 SNHLY and CDR2 FYNNEI. CDR3 loop: CASSFLFGAGETQYF. CDR3 DNA: TGTGCCAGCAGTTTTCTCTTCGGGGCAGGGGAGACCCAGTACTTC. Filled out from reference TRBV2 and TRBJ2-5, the complete variable domain reads EPEVTQTPSHQVTQMGQEVILRCVPISNHLYFYWYRQILGQKVEFLVSFYNNEISEKSEIFDDQFSVERPDGSNFTLKIRSTKLEDSAMYFCASSFLFGAGETQYFGPGTRLLVL.

This clonotype showed up many times. J is TRBJ2-5 and V is TRBV5-1; D possibly corresponds to TRBD1 (5 bases). This CDR3 is 15 amino acids long. Germline CDR1 reads SGHRS; CDR2 reads YFSETQ. The ends were cut back, 0 bases at V and 4 bases at J, with 13 bases in the middle. The DNA for the CDR3 is TGCGCCAGCAGCTTGGACGGCAGGGCAGGAGAGACCCAGTACTTC. Protein sequence: CASSLDGRAGETQYF.

The chain carries TRBV15 and TRBJ1-2; 8 bases match TRBD1. V gave up 0 bases and J gave up 2 bases; unmatched junction bases: 2. The CDR3 totals 15 residues. Germline V CDR1 and CDR2: LNHNV, YYDKDF (reference sequence). Here the CDR3 DNA reads TGTGCCACCAGCAGAGAGCGACAGGGGAACTATGGCTACACCTTC. Amino acids: CATSRERQGNYGYTF.

This rearrangement joins TRBV15 to TRBJ2-1, with 9 bases matching TRBD2. CDR3 length: 16 residues. CDR1 and CDR2 from the germline V gene are LNHNV and YYDKDF (reference sequence). Unmatched junction bases numbered 1, after V lost 1 base and J lost 0 bases. CDR3 coding DNA: TGTGCCACCAGCAGAGGACTAGCGGCCTCCTACAATGAGCAGTTCTTC. Its protein is CATSRGLAASYNEQFF.

This clonotype was observed once. The V gene is TRBV12-3 or TRBV12-4, the J gene TRBJ2-7; TRBD1 matches 7 bases. The CDR3 totals 14 residues. The ends lost 8 bases at V and 0 bases at J; junction bases unmatched: 7. CDR3 region: CASLQQGSSYEQYF. CDR3 DNA sequence: TGTGCCAGCCTCCAACAGGGGTCCTCCTACGAGCAGTACTTC.

The chain has TRBV5-6 and TRBJ1-6; weak D call: TRBD1 (5 bases). V gave up 4 bases and J gave up 3 bases, with 14 bases separating them. Per germline, CDR1 SGHDT and CDR2 YYEEEE. This CDR3 contains 16 residues. CDR3 region: CASSKPDIIYNSPLHF. The CDR3 bases are TGTGCCAGCAGCAAACCGGACATTATCTATAATTCACCCCTCCACTTT.

This clonotype appeared once. A much more abundant neighbour one base away suggests this may be a read error. J is TRBJ1-4 and V is TRBV12-3 or TRBV12-4; 8 nucleotides align to TRBD1. Germline trimming cut 5 bases from V and 7 bases from J; bases unmatched to any gene: 9. The CDR3 is 15 amino acids. The CDR3 protein is CASSLRTGWGEKLFF. The CDR3 DNA follows: TGTGCCAGCAGTCTTCGGACAGGGTGGGGTGAAAAACTGTTTTTT.

The chain carries TRBV27 and TRBJ2-7; D is tentatively TRBD1 or TRBD2 (5 bases each). The germline V and J ends were trimmed by 6 bases and 6 bases, with 30 bases remaining between them. Germline V lookup: CDR1 MNHEY, CDR2 SMNVEV (reference sequence). The CDR3 is made up of 18 amino acids. CDR3 sequence reads: CASSSGLPKLGVISEQYF. As DNA, the CDR3 is TGTGCCAGCAGCTCAGGGTTGCCAAAGTTGGGGGTCATCTCCGAGCAGTACTTC.

The chain carries TRBV2 and TRBJ1-2, with D unresolved. Germline V gene lookup returns CDR1 SNHLY and CDR2 FYNNEI. CDR3 length equals 15 residues. The V gene lost 0 bases and the J gene lost 5 bases, with 13 bases spanning the gap. This CDR3 is CASSEAHGGVYGYTF. The CDR3 DNA sequence: TGTGCCAGCAGTGAAGCGCACGGCGGGGTTTATGGCTACACCTTC.

The chain uses TRBV9 and TRBJ1-1; perhaps TRBD1 as D (6 bases). The CDR3 consists of 15 residues. The V gene's germline CDR1 is SGDLS and CDR2 YYNGEE. V was cut by 6 bases and J by 2 bases, with 17 bases left in between. The DNA of the CDR3 is TGTGCCAGCACCGCGGTGGGGGCTCGAAACACTGAAGCTTTCTTT. Protein sequence: CASTAVGARNTEAFF.

J is TRBJ2-7 and V is TRBV7-6, with D perhaps matching TRBD1 (6 bases). The germline V gene encodes CDR1 SGHVS and CDR2 FNYEAQ. The CDR3 has 15 residues. V was shortened by 1 base and J by 3 bases, with 13 bases between the two germline ends. The CDR3 DNA reads TGTGCCAGCAGCTTAGAGACAGGTCCCCTCTACGAGCAGTACTTC. This translates into CASSLETGPLYEQYF.

This clonotype was detected a few times. This clone may be a read error of a much larger clone one base away. The chain joins TRBV6-1 to TRBJ2-7; D possibly corresponds to TRBD1 (5 bases). The germline V gene encodes CDR1 MNHNS and CDR2 SASEGT. The CDR3 has 15 residues. DNA for the CDR3: TGTGCCAGCAGTGAAGTAGTACAGGCAAGCTACAAGCAGTACTTC. It codes for CASSEVVQASYKQYF.

The chain links TRBV7-9 to TRBJ1-5; no clear D. Germline V lookup: CDR1 SEHNR, CDR2 FQNEAQ (reference sequence). This CDR3 has 14 amino acids. V gave up 5 bases and J gave up 1 base, with 9 bases separating them. The DNA of the CDR3 is TGTGCCAGCAGCCCCGTGGGAAGCAATCAGCCCCAGCATTTT. This encodes CASSPVGSNQPQHF.

As to this clonotype: A single base separates this from a much larger clone, so it may be a read error. The chain couples TRBV6-1 to TRBJ1-1; D not certain. Germline CDR1 is MNHNS and CDR2 is SASEGT. The CDR3 is 11 residues long. DNA of the CDR3: TGCGCGAATGGGGTGGGCACTGAAGCTTCCTTT. Residues: CANGVGTEASF.

V gene TRBV12-3 or TRBV12-4 combines with J gene TRBJ2-1; D call uncertain. V gave up 6 bases and J gave up 4 bases, with 13 bases separating them. The CDR3 extends over 14 amino acids. The CDR3 DNA is TGTGCCAGCAGCACCCTCGAAGGGTACAATGAGCAGTTCTTC. It is translated as CASSTLEGYNEQFF.

Details on this clonotype: The CDR3 carries no conserved terminal phenylalanine or tryptophan, so it likely arises from a read error. The rearrangement links TRBV20-1 to TRBJ1-1; D gene ambiguous. V lost 6 bases to trimming and J lost 1 base, with 9 bases between them. The CDR3 sequence is 12 residues long. The V gene's germline CDR1 is DFQATT and CDR2 SNEGSKA (reference sequence). DNA of the CDR3: TGCAGTGCCTTACACCCGAACACTGAAGCTTTCCTT. Its protein is CSALHPNTEAFL.